At least ten counts were recorded for the clone carrying this TCR beta chain. Its antigen is unknown. This sample was taken from a study of T cells after yellow fever vaccination. Study background: The authors prepared low-cell-number fractions using SMART-Seq v4 Ultra Low Input. General study results and limits: Among primary-vaccination clones, most reappeared after the booster, at 95% to 96% for CD4 and 88% for CD8. The appearance of a small share of clonotypes in both CD4 and CD8 compartments was observed. FACS-sorted repertoires could harbor abundant contaminating bulk-population clonotypes.

TCRdb reanalysed the 5' RACE reads using MiXCR and keeps one entry per CDR3 protein. Of under 150,000 distinct CDR3 sequences listed, 7.7% were seen once; the top ten hold about 0.73%. Trimming at V came to 6 bases and at J to 0 bases, leaving 0 bases not matched to a gene. Germline V gene data show CDR1 as ENHRY and CDR2 as SYGVKD. CDR3 size: 14 residues. The input for sequencing was CD4+ T cells sorted from PBMCs, taken 5 days after the yellow fever booster vaccination. J is TRBJ2-2 and V is TRBV10-3; 8 bases map to TRBD2. The TCR sequence derives from a man aged 25 to 40 who received the YFV17D yellow fever vaccine. The DNA of the CDR3 is TGTGCCATCAGGGGACTAGCGAACACCGGGGAGCTGTTTTTT. Translated: CAIRGLANTGELFF.